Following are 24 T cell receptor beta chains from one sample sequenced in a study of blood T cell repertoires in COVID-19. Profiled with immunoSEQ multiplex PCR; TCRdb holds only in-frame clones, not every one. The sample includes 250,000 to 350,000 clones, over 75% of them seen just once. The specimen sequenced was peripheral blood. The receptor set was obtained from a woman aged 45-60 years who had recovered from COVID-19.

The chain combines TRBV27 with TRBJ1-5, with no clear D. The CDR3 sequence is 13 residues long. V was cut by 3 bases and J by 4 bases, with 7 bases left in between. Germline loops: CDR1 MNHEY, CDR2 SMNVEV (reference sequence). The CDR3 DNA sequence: TGTGCCAGCAGTTTGCTCAGGAATCAGCCCCAGCATTTT. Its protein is CASSLLRNQPQHF.

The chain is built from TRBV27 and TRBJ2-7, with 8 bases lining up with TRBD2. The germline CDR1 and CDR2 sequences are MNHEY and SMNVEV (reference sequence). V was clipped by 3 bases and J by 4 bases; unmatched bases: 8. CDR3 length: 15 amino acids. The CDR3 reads CASSLTGGPRYEQYF. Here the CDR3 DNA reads TGTGCCAGCAGTTTGACGGGAGGGCCTCGGTACGAGCAGTACTTC.

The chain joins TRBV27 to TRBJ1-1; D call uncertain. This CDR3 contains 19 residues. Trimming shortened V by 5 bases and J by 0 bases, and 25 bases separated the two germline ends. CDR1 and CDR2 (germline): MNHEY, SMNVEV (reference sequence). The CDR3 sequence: CASSPDAVVSEELNTEAFF. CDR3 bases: TGTGCCAGCAGTCCAGATGCCGTGGTCAGCGAGGAGTTGAACACTGAAGCTTTCTTT.

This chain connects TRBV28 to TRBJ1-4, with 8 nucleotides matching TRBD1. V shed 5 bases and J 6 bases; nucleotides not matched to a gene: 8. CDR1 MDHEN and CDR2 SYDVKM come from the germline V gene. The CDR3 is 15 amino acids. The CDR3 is CASSPTDRVHEKLFF. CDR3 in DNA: TGTGCCAGCAGTCCCACGGACAGGGTACATGAAAAACTGTTTTTT.

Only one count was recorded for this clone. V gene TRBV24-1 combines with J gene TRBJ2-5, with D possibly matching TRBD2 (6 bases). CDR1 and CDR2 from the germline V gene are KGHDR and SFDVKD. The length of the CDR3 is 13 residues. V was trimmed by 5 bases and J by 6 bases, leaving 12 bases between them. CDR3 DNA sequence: TGTGCCACCAGTGGACCGGGGGTGCAGACCCAGTACTTC. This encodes CATSGPGVQTQYF.

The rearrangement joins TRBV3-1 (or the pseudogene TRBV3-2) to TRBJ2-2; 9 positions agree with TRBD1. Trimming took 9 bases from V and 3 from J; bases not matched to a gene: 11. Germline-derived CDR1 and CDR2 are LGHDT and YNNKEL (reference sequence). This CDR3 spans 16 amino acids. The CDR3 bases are TGTGCCAGGAGGTACTCGGACAGGGGTCACACCGGGGAGCTGTTTTTT. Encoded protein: CARRYSDRGHTGELFF.

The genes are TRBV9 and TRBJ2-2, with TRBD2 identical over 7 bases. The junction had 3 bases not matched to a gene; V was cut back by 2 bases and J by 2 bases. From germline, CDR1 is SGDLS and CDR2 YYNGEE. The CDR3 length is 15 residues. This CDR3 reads CASSVGGINTGELFF. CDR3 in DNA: TGTGCCAGCAGCGTGGGAGGGATAAACACCGGGGAGCTGTTTTTT.

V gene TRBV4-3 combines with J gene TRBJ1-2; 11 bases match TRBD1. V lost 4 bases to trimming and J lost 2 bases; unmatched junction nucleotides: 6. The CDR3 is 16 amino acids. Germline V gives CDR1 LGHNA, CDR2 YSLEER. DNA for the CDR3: TGCGCCAGCAGCCTCGCTGGGACAGGGGGAAACTATGGCTACACCTTC. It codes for CASSLAGTGGNYGYTF.

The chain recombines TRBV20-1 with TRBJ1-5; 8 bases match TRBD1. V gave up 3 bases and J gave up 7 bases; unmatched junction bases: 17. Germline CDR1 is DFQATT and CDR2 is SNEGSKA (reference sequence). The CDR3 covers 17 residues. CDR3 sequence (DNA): TGCAGTGCTAGTTCCCTCGAGGGCCAGGGGGCAACCCAGCCCCAGCATTTT. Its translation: CSASSLEGQGATQPQHF.

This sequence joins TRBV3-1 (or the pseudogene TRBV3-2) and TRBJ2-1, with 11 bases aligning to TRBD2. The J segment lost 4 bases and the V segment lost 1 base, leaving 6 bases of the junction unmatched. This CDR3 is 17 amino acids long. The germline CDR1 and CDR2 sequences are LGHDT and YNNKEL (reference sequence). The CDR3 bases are TGTGCCAGCAGCCAAGGTCCTAGCGGGGGGTCATACAATGAGCAGTTCTTC. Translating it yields CASSQGPSGGSYNEQFF.

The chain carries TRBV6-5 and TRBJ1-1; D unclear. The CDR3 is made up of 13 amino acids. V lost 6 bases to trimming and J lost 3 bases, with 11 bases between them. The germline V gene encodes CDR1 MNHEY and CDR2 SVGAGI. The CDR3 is CASSRVGDTEAFF. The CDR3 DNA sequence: TGTGCCAGCAGCCGAGTGGGCGACACTGAAGCTTTCTTT.

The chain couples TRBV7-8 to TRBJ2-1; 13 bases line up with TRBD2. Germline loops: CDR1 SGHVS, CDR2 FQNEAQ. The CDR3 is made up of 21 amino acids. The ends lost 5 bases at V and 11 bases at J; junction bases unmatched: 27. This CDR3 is CASSRLFRLAGGSFSGGKQFF. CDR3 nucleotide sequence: TGTGCCAGCAGCAGACTATTCCGACTAGCGGGAGGTAGTTTTTCGGGGGGCAAGCAGTTCTTC.

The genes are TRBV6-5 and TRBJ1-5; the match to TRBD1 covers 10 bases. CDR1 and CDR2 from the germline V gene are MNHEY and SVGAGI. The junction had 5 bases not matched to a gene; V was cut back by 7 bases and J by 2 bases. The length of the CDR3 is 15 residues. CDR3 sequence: CASTTTGGGNQPQHF. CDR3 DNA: TGTGCCAGCACTACGACAGGGGGCGGCAATCAGCCCCAGCATTTT.

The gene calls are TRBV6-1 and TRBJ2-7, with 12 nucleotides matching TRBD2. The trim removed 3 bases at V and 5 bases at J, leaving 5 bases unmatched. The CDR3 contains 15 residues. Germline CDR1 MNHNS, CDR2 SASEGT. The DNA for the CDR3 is TGTGCCAGCAGTGACCGGACTAGCGGGAACGACGAGCAGTACTTC. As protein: CASSDRTSGNDEQYF.

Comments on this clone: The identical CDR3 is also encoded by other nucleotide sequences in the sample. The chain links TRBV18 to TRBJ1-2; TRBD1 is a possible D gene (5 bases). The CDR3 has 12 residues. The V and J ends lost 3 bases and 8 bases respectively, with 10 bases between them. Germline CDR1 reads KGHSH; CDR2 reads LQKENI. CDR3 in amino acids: CASSPGGYGYTF. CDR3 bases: TGTGCCAGCTCACCGGGGGGGTACGGCTACACCTTC.

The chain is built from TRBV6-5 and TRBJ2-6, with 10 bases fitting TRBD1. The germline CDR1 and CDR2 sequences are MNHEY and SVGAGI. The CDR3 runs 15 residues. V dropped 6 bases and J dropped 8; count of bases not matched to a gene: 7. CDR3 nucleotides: TGTGCCAGCAGATTACCGGGACAGGGGTCCAACGTCCTGACTTTC. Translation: CASRLPGQGSNVLTF.

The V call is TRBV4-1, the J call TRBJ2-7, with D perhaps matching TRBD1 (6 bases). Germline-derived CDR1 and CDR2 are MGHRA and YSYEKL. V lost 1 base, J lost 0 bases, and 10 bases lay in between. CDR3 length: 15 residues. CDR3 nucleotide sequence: TGCGCCAGCAGCCAAGTCCAGGGGACCTCCTACGAGCAGTACTTC. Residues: CASSQVQGTSYEQYF.

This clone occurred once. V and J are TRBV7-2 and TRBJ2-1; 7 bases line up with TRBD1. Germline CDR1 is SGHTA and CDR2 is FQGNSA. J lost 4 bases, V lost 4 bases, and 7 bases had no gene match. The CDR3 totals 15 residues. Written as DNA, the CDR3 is TGTGCCAGCAGCTCCCGGGACAGCGGATACAATGAGCAGTTCTTC. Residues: CASSSRDSGYNEQFF.

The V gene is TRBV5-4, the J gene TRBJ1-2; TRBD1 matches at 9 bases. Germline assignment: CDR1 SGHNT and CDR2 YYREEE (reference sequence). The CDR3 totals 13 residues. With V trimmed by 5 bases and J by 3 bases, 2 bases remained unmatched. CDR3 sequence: CASSRQGDYGYTF. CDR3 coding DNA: TGTGCCAGCAGTAGACAGGGGGACTATGGCTACACCTTC.

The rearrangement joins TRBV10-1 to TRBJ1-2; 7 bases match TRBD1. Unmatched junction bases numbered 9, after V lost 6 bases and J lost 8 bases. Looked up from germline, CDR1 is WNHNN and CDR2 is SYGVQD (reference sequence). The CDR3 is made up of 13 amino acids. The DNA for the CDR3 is TGCGCCAGCAGCGACAGGGATGGGGGCGGCTACACCTTC. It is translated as CASSDRDGGGYTF.

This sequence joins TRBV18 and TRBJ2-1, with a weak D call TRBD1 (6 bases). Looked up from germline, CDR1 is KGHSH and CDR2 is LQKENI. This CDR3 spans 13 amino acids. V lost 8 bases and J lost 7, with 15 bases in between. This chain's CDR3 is CASLFSGENEQFF. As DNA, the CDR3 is TGTGCCAGCCTCTTTTCAGGGGAAAATGAGCAGTTCTTC.

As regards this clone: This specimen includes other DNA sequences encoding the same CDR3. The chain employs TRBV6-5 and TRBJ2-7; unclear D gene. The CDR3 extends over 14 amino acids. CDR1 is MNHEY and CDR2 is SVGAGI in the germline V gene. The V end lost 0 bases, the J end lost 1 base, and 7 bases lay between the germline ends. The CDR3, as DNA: TGTGCCAGCAGTTACTCTCGCACTTCCTACGAGCAGTACTTC. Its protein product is CASSYSRTSYEQYF.

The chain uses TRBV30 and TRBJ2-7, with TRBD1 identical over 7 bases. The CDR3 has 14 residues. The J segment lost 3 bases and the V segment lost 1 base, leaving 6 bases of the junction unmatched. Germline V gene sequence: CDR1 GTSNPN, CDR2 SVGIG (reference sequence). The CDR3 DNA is TGTGCCTGGAGTGCCGGGACAGATTACTACGAGCAGTACTTC. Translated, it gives CAWSAGTDYYEQYF.

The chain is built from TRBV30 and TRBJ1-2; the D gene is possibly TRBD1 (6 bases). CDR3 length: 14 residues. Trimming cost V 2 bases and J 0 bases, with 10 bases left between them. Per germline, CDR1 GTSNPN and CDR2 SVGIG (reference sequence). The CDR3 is CAWSTRQANYGYTF. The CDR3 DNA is TGTGCCTGGAGTACTCGACAGGCTAACTATGGCTACACCTTC. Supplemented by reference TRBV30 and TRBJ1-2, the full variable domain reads SQTIHQWPATLVQPVGSPLSLECTVEGTSNPNLYWYRQAAGRGLQLLFYSVGIGQISSEVPQNLSASRPQDRQFILSSKKLLLSDSGFYLCAWSTRQANYGYTFGSGTRLTVV.